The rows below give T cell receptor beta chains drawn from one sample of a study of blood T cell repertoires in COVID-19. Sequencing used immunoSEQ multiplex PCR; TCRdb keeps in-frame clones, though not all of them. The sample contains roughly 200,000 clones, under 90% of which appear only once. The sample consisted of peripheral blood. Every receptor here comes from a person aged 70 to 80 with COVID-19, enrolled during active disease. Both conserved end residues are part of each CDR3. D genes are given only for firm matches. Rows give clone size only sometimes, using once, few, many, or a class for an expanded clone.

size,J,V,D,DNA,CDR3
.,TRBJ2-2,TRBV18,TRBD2,TGTGCCAGCTCACCTCTGACTAGCGGGAGATATACCGGGGAGCTGTTTTTT,CASSPLTSGRYTGELFF
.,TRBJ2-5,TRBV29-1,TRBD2,TGCAGCGTTGAAGGACTAGCGGAACCGCAAGAGACCCAGTACTTC,CSVEGLAEPQETQYF
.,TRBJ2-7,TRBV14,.,TGTGCCAGCAGCCACAAGGGAGCTAACTACGAGCAGTACTTC,CASSHKGANYEQYF
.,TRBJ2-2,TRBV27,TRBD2,TGTGCCAGCAGTTTATATCCTAGCGGGACGAACACCGGGGAGCTGTTTTTT,CASSLYPSGTNTGELFF
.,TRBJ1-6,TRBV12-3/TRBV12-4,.,TGTGCCAGCAGTTTAGGGGGCTCACCCCTCCACTTT,CASSLGGSPLHF
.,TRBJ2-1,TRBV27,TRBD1,TGTGCCAGCAGATCGACAGGGCGGCGGGAGCAGTTCTTC,CASRSTGRREQFF
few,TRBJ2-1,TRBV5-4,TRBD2,TGTGCCAGCAGCTTGGAGGGCGGGGGTCGTTACAATGAGCAGTTCTTC,CASSLEGGGRYNEQFF
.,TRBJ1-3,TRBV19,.,TGTGCCAGTAGTACGCCCACGGTTTTTGGAAACACCATATATTTT,CASSTPTVFGNTIYF
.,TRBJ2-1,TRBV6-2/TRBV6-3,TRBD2,TGTGCCAGCAGCCGGATAGCGGGGAATGAGCAGTTCTTC,CASSRIAGNEQFF
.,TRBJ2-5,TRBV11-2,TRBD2,TGTGCCAGCAGCTCGAATCTACTGACTAGCGGGGCCCCCGGGGAGACCCAGTACTTC,CASSSNLLTSGAPGETQYF
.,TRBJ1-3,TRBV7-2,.,TGTGCCAGCAGCTTAGCGGCGGGGTTGGCAAACACCATATATTTT,CASSLAAGLANTIYF